Listed here are 30 T cell receptor beta chains from one sample, sequenced in a study of T cell repertoires in cytomegalovirus infection. TCRdb fed the reads into MiXCR, producing one record per CDR3 protein. This sample carries fewer than 200,000 distinct CDR3 sequences, 14% of them seen once, and the ten largest clones take roughly 30%. Input material: PBMCs. The receptors originated from a human donor in good health (CMV status not recorded). Some clones in this sample may be carry-over from other donors' samples.

This clonotype was seen only a few times. This chain connects TRBV25-1 to TRBJ2-1; D unclear. V shed 1 base and J shed 4 bases, with 8 bases lying between them. The CDR3 covers 14 residues. Germline V gene data show CDR1 as MGHDK and CDR2 as SYGVNS. The CDR3 sequence: CASSELVEYNEQFF. The CDR3 DNA is TGTGCCAGCAGTGAATTGGTCGAATACAATGAGCAGTTCTTC.

V and J are TRBV5-1 and TRBJ2-3; D might be TRBD1 or TRBD2, each matching 5 bases. The ends were cut back, 7 bases at V and 0 bases at J, with 12 bases in the middle. The CDR3 is 14 residues long. CDR1 is SGHRS and CDR2 is YFSETQ in the germline V gene. This CDR3 is CASGTGGSTDTQYF. As DNA, the CDR3 is TGCGCCAGCGGGACGGGTGGTAGCACAGATACGCAGTATTTT.

This clonotype was detected a few times. This sequence joins TRBV7-9 and TRBJ2-7, with TRBD1 as a possible D gene (6 bases). CDR1 SEHNR and CDR2 FQNEAQ come from the germline V gene (reference sequence). The CDR3 runs to 15 residues. Trimming left V 5 bases short and J 2 bases short, with 16 bases between. The CDR3 DNA reads as TGTGCCAGCAGCCTTCCGACAGGACTGACCTACGAGCAGTACTTC. Translated, it gives CASSLPTGLTYEQYF.

The table lists this clonotype with many counts. This CDR3 reads CASSGGRVHNEQFF. Here the CDR3 DNA reads TGTGCCAGCTCTGGCGGGAGGGTCCACAATGAGCAGTTCTTC. The V gene is TRBV7-3, the J gene TRBJ2-1, with TRBD2 identical over 9 bases. Germline CDR1 is SGHTA and CDR2 is FQGTGA. The CDR3 is made up of 14 amino acids. Trimming removed 8 bases from V and 5 bases from J; junction bases left unmatched: 7.

The V call is TRBV4-2, the J call TRBJ1-5; possibly TRBD1 for D (6 bases). The V end was cut by 1 base, the J end by 5 bases, with 15 bases between. The CDR3 runs to 16 residues. Germline V gene lookup returns CDR1 LGHNA and CDR2 YNFKEQ. As DNA, the CDR3 is TGTGCCAGCAGCCAAGTGGGGACAACCGCACATCAGCCCCAGCATTTT. As protein: CASSQVGTTAHQPQHF.

This sequence joins TRBV20-1 and TRBJ2-7; D is perhaps TRBD1 or TRBD2 (7 bases each). The V end lost 4 bases, the J end lost 6 bases, and 16 bases lay between the germline ends. This CDR3 spans 13 amino acids. Per the germline V gene, CDR1 is DFQATT and CDR2 is SNEGSKA (reference sequence). The CDR3 here is CSAKLRGGIEQYF. As DNA, the CDR3 is TGCAGTGCTAAACTCAGGGGGGGAATCGAGCAGTACTTC.

J is TRBJ2-7 and V is TRBV14; D is unresolved. This CDR3 is built from 13 residues. Germline V gives CDR1 SGHDN, CDR2 FVKESK. Deletions cut 4 bases from V and 1 base from J, with 8 bases between. CDR3 DNA sequence: TGTGCCAGCAGCCTTCACAGATCCTACGAGCAGTACTTC. It encodes CASSLHRSYEQYF.

This clonotype was counted between two and nine times. This chain links TRBV20-1 with TRBJ2-1; no clear D gene. The CDR3 length is 15 residues. V lost 5 bases and J 0 bases, leaving 14 bases between the germline ends. The germline V gene encodes CDR1 DFQATT and CDR2 SNEGSKA (reference sequence). CDR3 sequence reads: CSASPAGSSYNEQFF. CDR3 nucleotides: TGCAGTGCTTCCCCGGCAGGCAGCTCCTACAATGAGCAGTTCTTC.

CDR3 DNA sequence: TGTGCCAGCAGTGAAAGGAGGCAGATCGGTTCACCCCTCCACTTT. It is translated as CASSERRQIGSPLHF. The V and J genes are TRBV25-1 and TRBJ1-6; D is unresolved. This CDR3 is built from 15 residues. Germline CDR1 reads MGHDK; CDR2 reads SYGVNS. V was shortened by 2 bases and J by 9 bases, with 14 bases between the two germline ends.

The chain carries TRBV29-1 and TRBJ1-2; 10 bases are a match to TRBD1. In germline, CDR1 is SQVTM, CDR2 ANQGSEA. Unmatched junction bases numbered 2, after V lost 6 bases and J lost 1 base. This CDR3 is built from 13 residues. The CDR3 DNA is TGCAGCGTCGGGACAGGGGATAACTATGGCTACACCTTC. It encodes CSVGTGDNYGYTF. The full variable domain, rest sourced from reference TRBV29-1 and TRBJ1-2, is SAVISQKPSRDICQRGTSLTIQCQVDSQVTMMFWYRQQPGQSLTLIATANQGSEATYESGFVIDKFPISRPNLTFSTLTVSNMSPEDSSIYLCSVGTGDNYGYTFGSGTRLTVV.

This clonotype was found a few times. This sequence joins TRBV29-1 and TRBJ2-3; weak D call: TRBD2 (6 bases). The CDR3 length is 14 residues. The V and J ends lost 4 bases and 2 bases respectively, with 13 bases between them. Germline CDR1 and CDR2: SQVTM and ANQGSEA. CDR3 coding DNA: TGCAGCGTTGTGGGGAGGACCTACACAGATACGCAGTATTTT. Its protein product is CSVVGRTYTDTQYF.

The chain is built from TRBV28 and TRBJ1-2; D gene unclear. Germline values: CDR1 MDHEN, CDR2 SYDVKM. Trimming removed 6 bases at V and 1 base at J, with 9 bases between. The CDR3 consists of 13 residues. The CDR3 sequence is CASSPGINYGYTF. CDR3 nucleotides: TGTGCCAGCAGCCCGGGAATTAACTATGGCTACACCTTC.

A few counts support this clonotype. The chain uses TRBV28 and TRBJ1-2; D remains unclear. The length of the CDR3 is 15 residues. The V gene's germline CDR1 is MDHEN and CDR2 SYDVKM. V was shortened by 2 bases and J by 6 bases, with 16 bases between the two germline ends. The CDR3: CASSLAPNPRDGYTF. The CDR3 DNA reads TGTGCCAGCAGTTTAGCCCCCAACCCACGTGATGGCTACACCTTC.

This clonotype was counted at least ten times. The gene calls are TRBV6-5 and TRBJ1-3, with D possibly TRBD1 on 5 matching bases. The V gene lost 2 bases and the J gene lost 2 bases, with 13 bases spanning the gap. CDR3 length: 16 residues. Germline V gene sequence: CDR1 MNHEY, CDR2 SVGAGI. CDR3: CASSYAWTSAGNTIYF. DNA for the CDR3: TGTGCCAGCAGTTACGCATGGACATCCGCTGGAAACACCATATATTTT.

A few counts support this clonotype. CDR3: CASSLGTANNEQFF. As DNA, the CDR3 is TGTGCCAGCAGCTTAGGTACGGCTAACAATGAGCAGTTCTTC. The rearrangement joins TRBV7-9 to TRBJ2-1; D gene ambiguous. The V and J ends lost 1 base and 5 bases respectively, with 9 bases between them. Per the germline V gene, CDR1 is SEHNR and CDR2 is FQNEAQ (reference sequence). The CDR3 is 14 amino acids.

This clonotype was detected ten times or more. The chain joins TRBV28 to TRBJ1-2; D uncertain. Germline CDR1 is MDHEN and CDR2 is SYDVKM. This CDR3 spans 15 amino acids. V dropped 2 bases and J dropped 7 bases, with 17 bases sitting between them. The CDR3 nucleotides are TGTGCCAGCAGTTTAAGGTTTCGGGATTCAGTTGGCTACACCTTC. Translated, it gives CASSLRFRDSVGYTF.

This clonotype was counted many times. The gene calls are TRBV29-1 and TRBJ1-2; D ambiguous. The CDR3 totals 9 residues. Germline V gene data show CDR1 as SQVTM and CDR2 as ANQGSEA. The V end was cut by 3 bases, the J end by 10 bases, with 6 bases between. CDR3 in DNA: TGCAGCGTTGACGATTACTACACCTTC. It translates to CSVDDYYTF. Supplemented by reference TRBV29-1 and TRBJ1-2, the full variable domain reads SAVISQKPSRDICQRGTSLTIQCQVDSQVTMMFWYRQQPGQSLTLIATANQGSEATYESGFVIDKFPISRPNLTFSTLTVSNMSPEDSSIYLCSVDDYYTFGSGTRLTVV.

This clonotype has only a few counts. The genes are TRBV19 and TRBJ1-1, with 7 bases aligning to TRBD1. The CDR3 extends over 15 amino acids. V shed 3 bases, J shed 1 base, and the junction held 5 bases outside the gene matches. Germline V CDR1 and CDR2: LNHDA, SQIVND (reference sequence). The CDR3 loop is CASSIGTAQNTEAFF. In nucleotides, the CDR3 is TGTGCCAGTAGTATCGGGACAGCCCAGAACACTGAAGCTTTCTTT.

V and J are TRBV7-6 and TRBJ1-2, with D possibly being TRBD1 (5 bases). Germline CDR1 reads SGHVS; CDR2 reads FNYEAQ. The CDR3 runs to 16 residues. Trimming removed 5 bases at V and 2 bases at J, with 18 bases between. The CDR3 nucleotides read TGTGCCAGCAGCAGAACAACCGGGACGCCAAACTATGGCTACACCTTC. It codes for CASSRTTGTPNYGYTF.

At least ten counts were recorded for this clonotype. The chain employs TRBV7-9 and TRBJ2-1; maybe TRBD2 (5 bases). CDR3 length: 14 amino acids. Trimming shortened V by 3 bases and J by 5 bases, and 11 bases separated the two germline ends. Per germline, CDR1 SEHNR and CDR2 FQNEAQ (reference sequence). CDR3 nucleotide sequence: TGTGCCAGCAGCTTTTCCGGGAACAACAATGAGCAGTTCTTC. It translates to CASSFSGNNNEQFF.

This clonotype was found many times. The rearrangement links TRBV11-2 to TRBJ2-7; 11 bases line up with TRBD1. J was trimmed by 7 bases and V by 1 base; bases with no gene match: 6. This CDR3 contains 15 residues. Germline V lookup: CDR1 SGHAT, CDR2 FQNNGV. CDR3 sequence: CASSLGGQGAQEQYF. CDR3 in DNA: TGTGCCAGCAGCTTAGGAGGACAGGGGGCTCAGGAGCAGTACTTC.

The table lists this clonotype with many counts. CDR3 in amino acids: CASTGFYGIYEQYF. In nucleotides, the CDR3 is TGTGCCAGCACTGGGTTTTACGGGATCTACGAGCAGTACTTC. This chain links TRBV28 with TRBJ2-7; D is possibly TRBD2 (5 bases). Germline CDR1 is MDHEN and CDR2 is SYDVKM. V lost 7 bases to trimming and J lost 3 bases, with 16 bases between them. The CDR3 runs 14 residues.

The chain recombines TRBV12-3 or TRBV12-4 with TRBJ1-4, with a weak D call TRBD1 (5 bases). Trimming shortened V by 1 base and J by 6 bases, and 15 bases separated the two germline ends. The CDR3 extends over 16 amino acids. The CDR3 region has the DNA TGTGCCAGCAGTTTAGGGCAGGGCTTTGGAGATGAAAAACTGTTTTTT. Its translation is CASSLGQGFGDEKLFF.

This clonotype was counted ten times or more. This chain links TRBV28 with TRBJ2-6; D unclear. The germline CDR1 and CDR2 sequences are MDHEN and SYDVKM. Trimming removed 6 bases from V and 0 bases from J, with 12 bases in between. CDR3 length: 16 residues. Written as DNA, the CDR3 is TGTGCCAGCAGACCGAGGACCTTCTCTGGGGCCAACGTCCTGACTTTC. It codes for CASRPRTFSGANVLTF.

This clonotype showed up many times. This chain joins TRBV6-2 or TRBV6-3 and TRBJ2-3; TRBD2 aligns across 11 bases. The V segment lost 6 bases and the J segment 1 base; nucleotides outside the gene matches: 12. Germline CDR1 is MNHEY and CDR2 is SVGEGT. This CDR3 has 18 amino acids. Here the CDR3 reads CASRLTSGAPGGTDTQYF. CDR3 nucleotides: TGTGCCAGCAGACTGACTAGCGGGGCCCCCGGTGGCACAGATACGCAGTATTTT.

This clonotype has ten or more counts. V is TRBV7-8 and J is TRBJ2-7; possibly TRBD1 or TRBD2 for D (5 bases each). The CDR3 is 14 amino acids. V dropped 2 bases and J dropped 2 bases, with 10 bases sitting between them. The germline V gene has CDR1 SGHVS and CDR2 FQNEAQ. In DNA, the CDR3 is TGTGCCAGCAGCTTATTGGGACGGACCTACGAGCAGTACTTC. Translated, it gives CASSLLGRTYEQYF.

In this sample, this clonotype turned up a few times. V gene TRBV9 combines with J gene TRBJ2-7; the D is unclear. Trimming stripped 0 bases from V and 0 bases from J, with 7 bases between. The CDR3 spans 14 residues. The germline V gene has CDR1 SGDLS and CDR2 YYNGEE. CDR3 sequence reads: CASSVGWVSYEQYF. The CDR3 nucleotides are TGTGCCAGCAGCGTAGGTTGGGTCTCCTACGAGCAGTACTTC.

This clonotype appeared many times. The chain has TRBV7-8 and TRBJ1-1; no reliable D call. Per the germline V gene, CDR1 is SGHVS and CDR2 is FQNEAQ. Trimming took 3 bases from V and 5 from J, leaving 16 bases between them. This CDR3 comprises 15 residues. The CDR3 DNA reads TGTGCCAGCAGCTTGGCGGCGGGCCTGGGGACTGAAGCTTTCTTT. Its translation: CASSLAAGLGTEAFF.

The chain's CDR3 is CASSLTSAPVAGNEQFF. DNA for the CDR3: TGTGCCAGCAGCCTGACTAGCGCCCCCGTAGCAGGCAATGAGCAGTTCTTC. V usage is TRBV7-3 and J usage is TRBJ2-1, with 8 bases lining up with TRBD2. Looked up from germline, CDR1 is SGHTA and CDR2 is FQGTGA. V lost 5 bases and J lost 6; bases outside the gene matches: 15. This CDR3 spans 17 amino acids.

In its sample, this clonotype was seen many times. The J gene is TRBJ2-5, the V gene TRBV20-1, with 12 bases aligning to TRBD1. Trimming at V came to 5 bases and at J to 5 bases, leaving 9 bases not matched to a gene. The CDR3 length is 15 residues. CDR1 DFQATT and CDR2 SNEGSKA come from the germline V gene (reference sequence). The CDR3 DNA sequence: TGCAGTGCTGACCGGGGGACAGGGGGCGTGGAGACCCAGTACTTC. Encoded protein: CSADRGTGGVETQYF.